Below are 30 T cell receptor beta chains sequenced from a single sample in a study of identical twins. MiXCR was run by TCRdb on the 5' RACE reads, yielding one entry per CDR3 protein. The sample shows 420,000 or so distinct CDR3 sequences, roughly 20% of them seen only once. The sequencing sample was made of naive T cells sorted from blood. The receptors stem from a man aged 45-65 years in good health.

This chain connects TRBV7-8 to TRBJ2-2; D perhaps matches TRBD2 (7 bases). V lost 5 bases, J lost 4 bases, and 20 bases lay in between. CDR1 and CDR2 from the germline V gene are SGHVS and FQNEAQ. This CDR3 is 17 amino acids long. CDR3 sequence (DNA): TGTGCCAGCAGCGGAAGGATCGGGGGGCTTGGCACCGGGGAGCTGTTTTTT. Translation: CASSGRIGGLGTGELFF.

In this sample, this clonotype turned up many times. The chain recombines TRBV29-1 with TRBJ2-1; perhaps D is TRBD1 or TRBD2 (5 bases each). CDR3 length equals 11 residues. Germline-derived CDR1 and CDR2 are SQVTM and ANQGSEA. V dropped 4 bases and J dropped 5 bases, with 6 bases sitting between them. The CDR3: CSVAGHNEQFF. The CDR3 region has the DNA TGCAGCGTTGCGGGACACAATGAGCAGTTCTTC.

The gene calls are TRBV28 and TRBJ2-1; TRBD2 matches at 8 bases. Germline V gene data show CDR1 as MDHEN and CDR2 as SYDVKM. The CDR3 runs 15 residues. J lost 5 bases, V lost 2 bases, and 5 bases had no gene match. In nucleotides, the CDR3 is TGTGCCAGCAGTTTAGTCGGCGGGAGGAACAATGAGCAGTTCTTC. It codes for CASSLVGGRNNEQFF.

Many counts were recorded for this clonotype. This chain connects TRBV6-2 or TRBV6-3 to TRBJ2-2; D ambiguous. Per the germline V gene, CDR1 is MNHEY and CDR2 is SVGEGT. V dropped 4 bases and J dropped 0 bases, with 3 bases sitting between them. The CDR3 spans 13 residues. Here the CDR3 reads CASSFANTGELFF. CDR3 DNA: TGTGCCAGCAGTTTCGCGAACACCGGGGAGCTGTTTTTT.

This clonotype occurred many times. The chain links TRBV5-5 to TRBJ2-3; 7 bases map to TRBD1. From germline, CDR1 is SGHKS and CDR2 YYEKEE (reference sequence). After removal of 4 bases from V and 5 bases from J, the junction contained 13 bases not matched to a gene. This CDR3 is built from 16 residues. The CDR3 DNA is TGTGCCAGCAGCGGAGAGGGGGCATTGGGTGGAGATACGCAGTATTTT. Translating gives CASSGEGALGGDTQYF.

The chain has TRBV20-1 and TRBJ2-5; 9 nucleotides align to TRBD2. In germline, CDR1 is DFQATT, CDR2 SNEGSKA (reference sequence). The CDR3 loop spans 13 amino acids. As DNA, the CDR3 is TGCAGCCCGGGGACTAGCTTGAAAGAGACCCAGTACTTC. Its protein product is CSPGTSLKETQYF.

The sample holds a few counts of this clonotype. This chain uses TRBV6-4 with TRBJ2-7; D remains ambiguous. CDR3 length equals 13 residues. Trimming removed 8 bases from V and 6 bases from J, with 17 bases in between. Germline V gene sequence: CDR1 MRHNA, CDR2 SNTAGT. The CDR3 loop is CASLPGRPCEQYF. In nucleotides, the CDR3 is TGTGCCAGCCTACCGGGCAGGCCGTGCGAGCAGTACTTC.

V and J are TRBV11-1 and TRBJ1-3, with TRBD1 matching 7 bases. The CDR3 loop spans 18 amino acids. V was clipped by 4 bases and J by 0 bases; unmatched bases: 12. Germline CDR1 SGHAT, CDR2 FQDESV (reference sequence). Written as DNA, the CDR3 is TGTGCCAGCAGCTATGGACAGGAGTCAATATTCTCTGGAAACACCATATATTTT. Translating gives CASSYGQESIFSGNTIYF.

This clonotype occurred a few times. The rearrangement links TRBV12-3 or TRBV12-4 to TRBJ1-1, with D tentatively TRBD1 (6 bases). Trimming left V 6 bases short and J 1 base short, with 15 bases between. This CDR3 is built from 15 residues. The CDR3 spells CASRSNRVKNTEAFF. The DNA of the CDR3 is TGTGCCAGCAGGTCAAACAGGGTGAAGAACACTGAAGCTTTCTTT.

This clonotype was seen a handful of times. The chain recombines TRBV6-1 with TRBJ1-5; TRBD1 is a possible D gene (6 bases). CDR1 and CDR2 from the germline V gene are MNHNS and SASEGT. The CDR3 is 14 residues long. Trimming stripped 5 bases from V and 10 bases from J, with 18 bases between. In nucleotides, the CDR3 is TGTGCCAGCAGTCCGCTGGGTGACAGGTCTCCCCAGCATTTT. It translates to CASSPLGDRSPQHF.

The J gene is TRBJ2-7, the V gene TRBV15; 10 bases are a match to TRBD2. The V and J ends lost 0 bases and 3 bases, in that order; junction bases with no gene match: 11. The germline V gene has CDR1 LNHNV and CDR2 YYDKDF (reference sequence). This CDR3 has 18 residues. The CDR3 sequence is CATSRDLAASGSSYEQYF. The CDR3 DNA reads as TGTGCCACCAGCAGAGATCTGGCCGCTAGCGGGAGTAGCTACGAGCAGTACTTC.

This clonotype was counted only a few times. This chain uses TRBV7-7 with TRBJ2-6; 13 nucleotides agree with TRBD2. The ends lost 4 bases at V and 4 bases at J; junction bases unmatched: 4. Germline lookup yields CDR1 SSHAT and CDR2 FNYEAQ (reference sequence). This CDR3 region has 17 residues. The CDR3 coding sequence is TGTGCCAGCAGCTCAGGGACTAGCGGGATGGGGGCCAACGTCCTGACTTTC. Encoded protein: CASSSGTSGMGANVLTF.

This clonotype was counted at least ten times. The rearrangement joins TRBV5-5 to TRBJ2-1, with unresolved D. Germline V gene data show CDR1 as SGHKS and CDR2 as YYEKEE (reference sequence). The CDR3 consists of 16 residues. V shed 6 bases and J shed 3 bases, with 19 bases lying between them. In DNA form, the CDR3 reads TGTGCCAGCACCTTAGTACGGCACGCTTACTACAATGAGCAGTTCTTC. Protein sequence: CASTLVRHAYYNEQFF.

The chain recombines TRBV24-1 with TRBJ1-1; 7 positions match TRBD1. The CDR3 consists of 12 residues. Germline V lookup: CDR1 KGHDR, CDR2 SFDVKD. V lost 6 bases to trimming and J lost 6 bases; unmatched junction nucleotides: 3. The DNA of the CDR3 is TGTGCCACCAGTCCAGGGGGATCTGAAGCTTTCTTT. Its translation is CATSPGGSEAFF.

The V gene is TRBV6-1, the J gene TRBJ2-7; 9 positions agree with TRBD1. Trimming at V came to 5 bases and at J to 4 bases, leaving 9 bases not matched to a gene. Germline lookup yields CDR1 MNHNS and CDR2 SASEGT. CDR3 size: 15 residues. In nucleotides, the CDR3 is TGTGCCAGCAGTCCCGGGACAGGGAGTCTGTACGAGCAGTACTTC. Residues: CASSPGTGSLYEQYF.

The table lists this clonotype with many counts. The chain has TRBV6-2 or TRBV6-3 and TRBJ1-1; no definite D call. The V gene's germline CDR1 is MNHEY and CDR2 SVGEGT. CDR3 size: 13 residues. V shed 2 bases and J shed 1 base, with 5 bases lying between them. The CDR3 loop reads CASSYVKNTEAFF. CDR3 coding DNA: TGTGCCAGCAGTTACGTGAAGAACACTGAAGCTTTCTTT.

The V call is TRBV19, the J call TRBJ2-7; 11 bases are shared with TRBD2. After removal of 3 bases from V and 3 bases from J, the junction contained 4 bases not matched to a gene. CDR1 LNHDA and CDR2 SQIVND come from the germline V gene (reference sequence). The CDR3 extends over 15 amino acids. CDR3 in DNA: TGTGCCAGTAGTATGACTAGCGGGGCGAACTACGAGCAGTACTTC. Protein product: CASSMTSGANYEQYF.

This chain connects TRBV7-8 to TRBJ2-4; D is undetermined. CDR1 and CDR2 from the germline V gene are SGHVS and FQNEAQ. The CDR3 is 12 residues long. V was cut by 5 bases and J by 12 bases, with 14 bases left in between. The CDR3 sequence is CASSPSDWNQYF. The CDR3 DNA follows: TGTGCCAGCAGCCCAAGTGATTGGAATCAGTACTTC. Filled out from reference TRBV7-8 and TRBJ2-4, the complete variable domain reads GAGVSQSPRYKVAKRGQDVALRCDPISGHVSLFWYQQALGQGPEFLTYFQNEAQLDKSGLPSDRFFAERPEGSVSTLKIQRTQQEDSAVYLCASSPSDWNQYFGAGTRLSVL.

This chain's CDR3 is CASSLEVANSYGYTF. As DNA, the CDR3 is TGTGCCAGCAGCTTAGAGGTGGCAAACTCCTATGGCTACACCTTC. This chain links TRBV7-9 with TRBJ1-2; no reliable D call. Trimming stripped 1 base from V and 4 bases from J, with 13 bases between. Germline loops: CDR1 SEHNR, CDR2 FQNEAQ (reference sequence). The CDR3 length is 15 residues.

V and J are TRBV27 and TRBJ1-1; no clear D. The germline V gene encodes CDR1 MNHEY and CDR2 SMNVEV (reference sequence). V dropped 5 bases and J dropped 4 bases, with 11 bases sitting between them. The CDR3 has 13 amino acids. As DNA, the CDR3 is TGTGCCAGCAGTCCGTATTTGGTCACTGAAGCTTTCTTT. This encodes CASSPYLVTEAFF.

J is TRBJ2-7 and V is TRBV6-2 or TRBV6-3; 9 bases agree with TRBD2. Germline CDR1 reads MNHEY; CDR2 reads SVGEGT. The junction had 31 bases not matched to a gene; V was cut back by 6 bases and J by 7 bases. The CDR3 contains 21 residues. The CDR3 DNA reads TGTGCCAGCAGCCTATCGGGACTTTCCAGGTTAGCGGGGGACCTCCTGGGAGAGCAGTACTTC. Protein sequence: CASSLSGLSRLAGDLLGEQYF.

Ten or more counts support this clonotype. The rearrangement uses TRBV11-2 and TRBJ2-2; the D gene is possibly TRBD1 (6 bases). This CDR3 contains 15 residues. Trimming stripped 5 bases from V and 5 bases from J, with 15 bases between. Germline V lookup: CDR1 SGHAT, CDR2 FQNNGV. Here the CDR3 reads CASSLLQGTTGELFF. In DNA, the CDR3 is TGTGCCAGCAGCCTATTACAGGGCACAACCGGGGAGCTGTTTTTT.

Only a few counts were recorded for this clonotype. CDR3 in amino acids: CASRGRQREYTDTQYF. DNA for the CDR3: TGTGCCAGCAGGGGGAGACAGCGGGAGTACACAGATACGCAGTATTTT. This rearrangement joins TRBV6-1 to TRBJ2-3; TRBD2 matches 8 bases. Germline V CDR1 and CDR2: MNHNS, SASEGT. The CDR3 sequence is 16 residues long. V was clipped by 6 bases and J by 2 bases; unmatched bases: 10.

The CDR3 DNA follows: TGCAGCGTTGAAGCCTTTAGGGGGGCCGAACCTACCTACGAGCAGTACTTC. This translates into CSVEAFRGAEPTYEQYF. The chain carries TRBV29-1 and TRBJ2-7, with D tentatively TRBD1 or TRBD2 (6 bases each). Trimming took 1 base from V and 2 from J, leaving 21 bases between them. CDR3 length equals 17 residues. The germline gives CDR1 SQVTM, CDR2 ANQGSEA.

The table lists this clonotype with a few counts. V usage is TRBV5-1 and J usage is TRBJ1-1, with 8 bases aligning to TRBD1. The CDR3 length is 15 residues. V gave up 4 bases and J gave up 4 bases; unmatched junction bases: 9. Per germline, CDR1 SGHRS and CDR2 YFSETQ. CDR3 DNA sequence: TGCGCCAGCAGCCAGGGAGCTACAGGGGGCACTGAAGCTTTCTTT. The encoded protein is CASSQGATGGTEAFF.

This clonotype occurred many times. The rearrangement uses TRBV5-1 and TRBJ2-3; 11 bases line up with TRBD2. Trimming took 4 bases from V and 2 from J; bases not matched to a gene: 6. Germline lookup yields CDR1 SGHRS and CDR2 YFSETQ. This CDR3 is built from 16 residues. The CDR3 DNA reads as TGCGCCAGCAGCATTGGGACTAGCGGTTCCACAGATACGCAGTATTTT. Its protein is CASSIGTSGSTDTQYF. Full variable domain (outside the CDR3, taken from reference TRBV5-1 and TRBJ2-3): KAGVTQTPRYLIKTRGQQVTLSCSPISGHRSVSWYQQTPGQGLQFLFEYFSETQRNKGNFPGRFSGRQFSNSRSEMNVSTLELGDSALYLCASSIGTSGSTDTQYFGPGTRLTVL.

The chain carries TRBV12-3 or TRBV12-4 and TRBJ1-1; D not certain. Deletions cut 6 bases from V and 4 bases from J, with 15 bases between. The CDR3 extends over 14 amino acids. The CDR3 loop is CASRSDVGSTEAFF. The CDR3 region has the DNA TGTGCCAGCAGATCCGACGTGGGGAGCACTGAAGCTTTCTTT.

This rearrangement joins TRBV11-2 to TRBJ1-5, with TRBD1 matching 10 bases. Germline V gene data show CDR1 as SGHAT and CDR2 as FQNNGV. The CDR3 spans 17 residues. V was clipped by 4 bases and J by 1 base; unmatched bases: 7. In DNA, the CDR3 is TGTGCCAGCAGCTCGGGACAGGGGCGTATAAGCAATCAGCCCCAGCATTTT. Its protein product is CASSSGQGRISNQPQHF.

CDR3 protein: CAITATSNTGELFF. Written as DNA, the CDR3 is TGTGCCATCACGGCGACCTCGAACACCGGGGAGCTGTTTTTT. The J gene is TRBJ2-2, the V gene TRBV10-3; D remains unclear. V was clipped by 7 bases and J by 0 bases, with 9 bases between them. The CDR3 runs to 14 residues. Germline V gene sequence: CDR1 ENHRY, CDR2 SYGVKD.

CDR3 residues: CSARGGMNTEAFF. The DNA for the CDR3 is TGCAGTGCTAGGGGGGGCATGAACACTGAAGCTTTCTTT. V usage is TRBV20-1 and J usage is TRBJ1-1; TRBD1 might be the D (6 bases). The germline CDR1 and CDR2 sequences are DFQATT and SNEGSKA (reference sequence). Trimming removed 3 bases at V and 0 bases at J, with 8 bases between. The CDR3 has 13 residues.